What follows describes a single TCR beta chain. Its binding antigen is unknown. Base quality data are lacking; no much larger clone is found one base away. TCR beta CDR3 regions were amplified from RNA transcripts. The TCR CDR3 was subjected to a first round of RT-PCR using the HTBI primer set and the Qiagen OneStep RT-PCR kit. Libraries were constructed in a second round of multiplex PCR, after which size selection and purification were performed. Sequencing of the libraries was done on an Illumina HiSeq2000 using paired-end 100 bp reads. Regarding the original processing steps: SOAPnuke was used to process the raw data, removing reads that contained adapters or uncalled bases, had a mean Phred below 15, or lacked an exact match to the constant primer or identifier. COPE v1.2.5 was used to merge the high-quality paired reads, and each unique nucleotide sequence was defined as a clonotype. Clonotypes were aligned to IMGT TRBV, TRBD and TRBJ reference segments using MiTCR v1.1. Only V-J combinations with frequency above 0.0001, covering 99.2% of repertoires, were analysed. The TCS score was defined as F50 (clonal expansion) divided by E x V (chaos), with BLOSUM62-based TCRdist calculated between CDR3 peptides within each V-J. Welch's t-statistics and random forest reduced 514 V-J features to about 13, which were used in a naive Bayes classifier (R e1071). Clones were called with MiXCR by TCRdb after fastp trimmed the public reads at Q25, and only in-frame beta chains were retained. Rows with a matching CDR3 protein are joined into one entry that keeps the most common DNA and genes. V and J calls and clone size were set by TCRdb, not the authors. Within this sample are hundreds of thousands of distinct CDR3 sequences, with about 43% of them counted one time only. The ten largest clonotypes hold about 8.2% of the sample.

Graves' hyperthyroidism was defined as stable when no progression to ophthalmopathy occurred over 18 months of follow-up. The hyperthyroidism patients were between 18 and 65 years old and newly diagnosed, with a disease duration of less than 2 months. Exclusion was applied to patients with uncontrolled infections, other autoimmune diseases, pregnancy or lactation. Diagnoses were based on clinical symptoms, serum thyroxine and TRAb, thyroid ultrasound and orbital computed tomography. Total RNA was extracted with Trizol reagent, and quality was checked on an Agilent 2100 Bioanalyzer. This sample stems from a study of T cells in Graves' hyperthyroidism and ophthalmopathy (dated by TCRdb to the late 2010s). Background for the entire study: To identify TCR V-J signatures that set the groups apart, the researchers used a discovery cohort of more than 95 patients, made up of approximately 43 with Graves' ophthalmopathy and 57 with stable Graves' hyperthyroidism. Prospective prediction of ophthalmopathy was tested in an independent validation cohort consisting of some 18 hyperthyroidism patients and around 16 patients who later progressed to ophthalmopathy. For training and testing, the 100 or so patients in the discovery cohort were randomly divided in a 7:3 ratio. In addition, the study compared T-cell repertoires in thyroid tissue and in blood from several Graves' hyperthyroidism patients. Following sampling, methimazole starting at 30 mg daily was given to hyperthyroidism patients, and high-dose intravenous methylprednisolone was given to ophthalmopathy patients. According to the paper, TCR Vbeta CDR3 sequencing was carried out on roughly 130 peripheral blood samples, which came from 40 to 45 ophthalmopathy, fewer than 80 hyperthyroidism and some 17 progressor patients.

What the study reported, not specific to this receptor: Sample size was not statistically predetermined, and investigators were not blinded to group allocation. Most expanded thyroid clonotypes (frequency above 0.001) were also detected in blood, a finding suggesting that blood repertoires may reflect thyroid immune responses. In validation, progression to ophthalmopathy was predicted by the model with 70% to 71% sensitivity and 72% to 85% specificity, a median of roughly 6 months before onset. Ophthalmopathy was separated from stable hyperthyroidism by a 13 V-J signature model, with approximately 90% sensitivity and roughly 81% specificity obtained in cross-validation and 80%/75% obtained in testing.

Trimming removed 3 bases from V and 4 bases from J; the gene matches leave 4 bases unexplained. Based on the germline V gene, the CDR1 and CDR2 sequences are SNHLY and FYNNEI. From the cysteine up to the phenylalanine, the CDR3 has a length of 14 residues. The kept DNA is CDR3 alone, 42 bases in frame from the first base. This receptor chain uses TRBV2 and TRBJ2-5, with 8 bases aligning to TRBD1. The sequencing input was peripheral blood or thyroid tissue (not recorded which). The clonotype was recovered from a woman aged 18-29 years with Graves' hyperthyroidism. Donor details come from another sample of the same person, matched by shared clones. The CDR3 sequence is CASSEGGTGETQYF. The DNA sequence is TGTGCCAGCAGTGAGGGCGGGACAGGAGAGACCCAGTACTTC.